What follows are 25 T cell receptor beta chains derived from one specimen sequenced in a study of siplizumab effects on memory and regulatory T cells. Libraries were prepared by immunoSEQ multiplex PCR; TCRdb keeps only in-frame clonotypes and omits some of them. The table shows around 94,000 clones, with roughly 92% occurring only once. Sequencing input: CD4+ T cells sorted from blood. The receptor set was obtained from a human donor in good health.

This clone was seen once. J is TRBJ1-5 and V is TRBV28; the D gene is possibly TRBD1 (5 bases). V gave up 10 bases and J gave up 5 bases, with 21 bases separating them. Germline V gene data show CDR1 as MDHEN and CDR2 as SYDVKM. The CDR3 spans 15 residues. CDR3 nucleotides: TGTGCCACCCAAACTGGGGACCGGTTTTATCAGCCCCAGCATTTT. The encoded protein is CATQTGDRFYQPQHF.

The chain employs TRBV6-6 and TRBJ2-1; TRBD2 matches at 9 bases. V was clipped by 6 bases and J by 6 bases; unmatched bases: 9. Germline V gene data show CDR1 as MNHNY and CDR2 as SVGAGI (reference sequence). The length of the CDR3 is 15 residues. The CDR3 loop reads CASSPGTSRGNEQFF. The CDR3 region has the DNA TGTGCCAGCAGCCCCGGGACTAGCAGGGGCAATGAGCAGTTCTTC.

There are a few counts of this clone. The CDR3 spells CASRRTSGSTGELFF. The CDR3 DNA sequence: TGCGCCAGCAGAAGGACTAGCGGGAGCACCGGGGAGCTGTTTTTT. The rearrangement joins TRBV5-1 to TRBJ2-2; TRBD2 matches at 13 bases. The V gene end was trimmed by 5 bases and the J gene end by 4 bases; junction bases not matched to a gene: 2. The CDR3 contains 15 residues. Germline assignment: CDR1 SGHRS and CDR2 YFSETQ.

This clone was detected only once. The chain couples TRBV5-1 to TRBJ2-7, with D maybe TRBD1 (6 bases). CDR3 length: 15 residues. V lost 0 bases and J lost 0, with 10 bases in between. Germline values: CDR1 SGHRS, CDR2 YFSETQ. Written as DNA, the CDR3 is TGCGCCAGCAGCTTGGAACAGGGATTCTCCTACGAGCAGTACTTC. Its translation: CASSLEQGFSYEQYF. The variable domain in full, completed from reference TRBV5-1 and TRBJ2-7, reads KAGVTQTPRYLIKTRGQQVTLSCSPISGHRSVSWYQQTPGQGLQFLFEYFSETQRNKGNFPGRFSGRQFSNSRSEMNVSTLELGDSALYLCASSLEQGFSYEQYFGPGTRLTVT.

The J gene is TRBJ2-5, the V gene TRBV5-1, with D perhaps matching TRBD1 (5 bases). Germline loops: CDR1 SGHRS, CDR2 YFSETQ. The CDR3 has 14 amino acids. V was clipped by 3 bases and J by 2 bases, with 11 bases between them. CDR3 amino acids: CASSSGHKQETQYF. CDR3 sequence (DNA): TGCGCCAGCAGCTCAGGACATAAACAAGAGACCCAGTACTTC. Full variable domain (rest looked up from reference TRBV5-1 and TRBJ2-5): KAGVTQTPRYLIKTRGQQVTLSCSPISGHRSVSWYQQTPGQGLQFLFEYFSETQRNKGNFPGRFSGRQFSNSRSEMNVSTLELGDSALYLCASSSGHKQETQYFGPGTRLLVL.

The rearrangement uses TRBV5-1 and TRBJ2-7, with D uncertain. Germline V gives CDR1 SGHRS, CDR2 YFSETQ. This CDR3 has 15 residues. V dropped 0 bases and J dropped 2 bases, with 12 bases sitting between them. Here the CDR3 reads CASSLEIGRTYEQYF. CDR3 in DNA: TGCGCCAGCAGCTTGGAAATCGGCAGAACCTACGAGCAGTACTTC.

Here the CDR3 reads CASSGLAGVEQFF. The CDR3 nucleotides read TGTGCCAGCAGTGGGCTAGCGGGAGTAGAGCAGTTCTTC. The V gene is TRBV2, the J gene TRBJ2-1; 10 bases agree with TRBD2. CDR3 length: 13 residues. Trimming at V came to 4 bases and at J to 10 bases, leaving 4 bases not matched to a gene. CDR1 is SNHLY and CDR2 is FYNNEI in the germline V gene. Combining the CDR3 with reference TRBV2 and TRBJ2-1 gives the whole variable domain EPEVTQTPSHQVTQMGQEVILRCVPISNHLYFYWYRQILGQKVEFLVSFYNNEISEKSEIFDDQFSVERPDGSNFTLKIRSTKLEDSAMYFCASSGLAGVEQFFGPGTRLTVL.

The rearrangement uses TRBV29-1 and TRBJ2-5, with D unclear. The ends were cut back, 8 bases at V and 2 bases at J, with 18 bases in the middle. This CDR3 is 14 amino acids long. Germline V gene data show CDR1 as SQVTM and CDR2 as ANQGSEA. The CDR3 loop is CSIRRGTVQETQYF. The CDR3 region has the DNA TGCAGCATCCGGAGAGGTACAGTGCAAGAGACCCAGTACTTC.

The chain carries TRBV28 and TRBJ1-5; no definite D call. The V end was cut by 8 bases, the J end by 3 bases, with 8 bases between. CDR1 is MDHEN, CDR2 SYDVKM, per germline. There are 12 residues in the CDR3. CDR3 region: CASWRHNQPQHF. Here the CDR3 DNA reads TGTGCCAGCTGGAGACACAATCAGCCCCAGCATTTT.

The chain carries TRBV7-6 and TRBJ1-5, with 8 nucleotides matching TRBD1. Germline V lookup: CDR1 SGHVS, CDR2 FNYEAQ. The V segment lost 2 bases and the J segment 4 bases; nucleotides outside the gene matches: 1. The CDR3 runs to 14 residues. The CDR3 sequence is CASSLRQGNQPQHF. The CDR3 DNA reads TGTGCCAGCAGCTTAAGACAGGGGAATCAGCCCCAGCATTTT.

The rearrangement joins TRBV30 to TRBJ2-7; 9 positions match TRBD1. CDR1 and CDR2 from the germline V gene are GTSNPN and SVGIG (reference sequence). There are 14 residues in the CDR3. With 2 bases clipped from V and 2 bases from J, the junction kept 4 bases outside the gene matches. The CDR3 DNA sequence: TGTGCCTGGAGTCCCGGGACAGGGACCTACGAGCAGTACTTC. This translates into CAWSPGTGTYEQYF.

The chain employs TRBV19 and TRBJ1-5; 10 bases are shared with TRBD1. The CDR3 is 16 amino acids. Germline assignment: CDR1 LNHDA and CDR2 SQIVND (reference sequence). V was clipped by 4 bases and J by 0 bases; unmatched bases: 3. In DNA form, the CDR3 reads TGTGCCAGTAGTAGGGACAGGGGATATAGCAATCAGCCCCAGCATTTT. Its translation is CASSRDRGYSNQPQHF.

This chain connects TRBV19 to TRBJ2-2, with 9 bases matching TRBD2. The V gene end was trimmed by 3 bases and the J gene end by 0 bases; junction bases not matched to a gene: 2. There are 16 residues in the CDR3. Germline CDR1 is LNHDA and CDR2 is SQIVND (reference sequence). The CDR3: CASSILAGTNTGELFF. The CDR3 nucleotides are TGTGCCAGTAGTATCCTAGCGGGAACGAACACCGGGGAGCTGTTTTTT.

As regards this clone: The germline gene is not matched at one end of the junction; a read error may be the cause. The J gene is TRBJ2-1, the V gene TRBV7-8; 10 bases are a match to TRBD2. Germline lookup yields CDR1 SGHVS and CDR2 FQNEAQ. This CDR3 has 15 residues. CDR3 residues: CASTLAGGSYNEQFF. Written as DNA, the CDR3 is TGTGCCAGCACCTTAGCGGGAGGTTCTTACAATGAGCAGTTCTTC.

V usage is TRBV27 and J usage is TRBJ2-6; no reliable D call. Trimming stripped 1 base from V and 7 bases from J, with 11 bases between. The germline V gene has CDR1 MNHEY and CDR2 SMNVEV (reference sequence). The length of the CDR3 is 15 residues. As DNA, the CDR3 is TGTGCCAGCAGTTTATTCCAACACGGAGCCAACGTCCTGACTTTC. The encoded protein is CASSLFQHGANVLTF.

The rearrangement joins TRBV30 to TRBJ2-1, with 9 nucleotides matching TRBD1. Per germline, CDR1 GTSNPN and CDR2 SVGIG (reference sequence). There are 15 residues in the CDR3. The V and J ends lost 1 base and 6 bases, in that order; junction bases with no gene match: 7. The CDR3 region has the DNA TGTGCCTGGAGTGACGACAGGGGGGTCCGCAATGAGCAGTTCTTC. Encoded protein: CAWSDDRGVRNEQFF.

The J gene is TRBJ2-3, the V gene TRBV7-3; weak D call: TRBD2 (5 bases). The CDR3 spans 15 residues. Per germline, CDR1 SGHTA and CDR2 FQGTGA. With 1 base removed from V and 2 bases from J, the gap between germline ends came to 10 bases. Here the CDR3 reads CASSLNAGYTDTQYF. The CDR3 DNA is TGTGCCAGCAGCTTAAACGCGGGCTACACAGATACGCAGTATTTT. The whole variable domain, filled in from reference TRBV7-3 and TRBJ2-3, reads GAGVSQTPSNKVTEKGKYVELRCDPISGHTALYWYRQSLGQGPEFLIYFQGTGAADDSGLPNDRFFAVRPEGSVSTLKIQRTERGDSAVYLCASSLNAGYTDTQYFGPGTRLTVL.

This sequence joins TRBV7-9 and TRBJ2-3, with 13 positions matching TRBD2. CDR1 is SEHNR, CDR2 FQNEAQ, per germline (reference sequence). V lost 6 bases to trimming and J lost 6 bases; unmatched junction nucleotides: 3. The CDR3 extends over 14 amino acids. The CDR3 nucleotides read TGTGCCAGCAGGGTGACTAGCGGGAGGGATACGCAGTATTTT. Its translation: CASRVTSGRDTQYF.

This chain connects TRBV4-1 to TRBJ2-7, with D uncertain. CDR3 length: 14 residues. Germline V gene sequence: CDR1 MGHRA, CDR2 YSYEKL. Trimming left V 1 base short and J 3 bases short, with 10 bases between. As DNA, the CDR3 is TGCGCCAGCAGCCAAGCTGGGAAACTCTACGAGCAGTACTTC. This gives the protein CASSQAGKLYEQYF.

The count of this clone is one. This rearrangement joins TRBV11-2 to TRBJ1-1; D ambiguous. The CDR3 runs to 15 residues. Germline V CDR1 and CDR2: SGHAT, FQNNGV. Trimming pared 2 bases from V and 6 bases from J, leaving 16 bases between. The CDR3 protein is CASSLRGGTSAEAFF. The CDR3, as DNA: TGTGCCAGCAGCTTACGAGGTGGTACTTCTGCTGAAGCTTTCTTT.

The CDR3, as DNA: TGTGCCAGCAGCTTAACAAAGGTCTGGGGGGAGGAGCTGTTTTTT. This codes for CASSLTKVWGEELFF. The V gene is TRBV7-3, the J gene TRBJ2-2, with D possibly TRBD2 on 6 matching bases. The CDR3 covers 15 residues. Germline lookup yields CDR1 SGHTA and CDR2 FQGTGA. The V gene lost 0 bases and the J gene lost 10 bases, with 15 bases spanning the gap.

The gene calls are TRBV30 and TRBJ2-1; D remains ambiguous. Germline loops: CDR1 GTSNPN, CDR2 SVGIG (reference sequence). This CDR3 spans 13 amino acids. The germline V and J ends were trimmed by 0 bases and 4 bases, with 7 bases remaining between them. CDR3 in DNA: TGTGCCTGGAGTGTGGAAGGTTACAATGAGCAGTTCTTC. Translated: CAWSVEGYNEQFF.

Comment on this clone: Other DNA sequences in the sample encode the same CDR3. The rearrangement uses TRBV7-3 and TRBJ2-1; D is tentatively TRBD1 or TRBD2 (5 bases each). The CDR3 has 13 amino acids. Trimming took off 5 bases at V and 6 bases at J, with 11 bases between the two ends. CDR1 SGHTA and CDR2 FQGTGA come from the germline V gene. Here the CDR3 reads CASSPGRGNEQFF. CDR3 DNA sequence: TGTGCCAGCAGCCCGGGACGGGGCAATGAGCAGTTCTTC.

In regard to this clone: The identical CDR3 is also encoded by other nucleotide sequences in the sample. The CDR3 DNA sequence: TGTGCCAGTAGTGGGCTAGCTGACTACAATGAGCAGTTCTTC. This translates into CASSGLADYNEQFF. The chain employs TRBV19 and TRBJ2-1, with D maybe TRBD2 (5 bases). The CDR3 is 14 residues long. Germline CDR1 is LNHDA and CDR2 is SQIVND (reference sequence). Trimming took 5 bases from V and 3 from J, leaving 11 bases between them.

V usage is TRBV6-1 and J usage is TRBJ1-4; a weak D match, TRBD1 (5 bases). The CDR3 is 13 residues long. V was trimmed by 7 bases and J by 7 bases, leaving 13 bases between them. Germline V CDR1 and CDR2: MNHNS, SASEGT. The CDR3, as DNA: TGTGCCAGCACCTCCGGGACGGGTGAAAAACTGTTTTTT. This gives the protein CASTSGTGEKLFF.